Listed below are T cell receptor beta chains from one sample, sequenced in a study of human T cells and chemical hapten exposure. TCRdb analysed the RACE reads with MiXCR anew, one entry per CDR3 protein. Found here are fewer than 300,000 distinct CDR3 sequences, 7.7% of them singletons; the top ten hold 1.2%. Here the sequenced sample was whole blood, taken in connection with sensitization to the hapten diphenylcyclopropenone (DPC). These receptor sequences come from a man aged 18 to 29 with alopecia areata. Some clones in this sample may be carry-over from other donors' samples. Both conserved end residues are part of each CDR3. The order of the fields is V gene, J gene, clone size, D gene, CDR3 protein, CDR3 DNA. D genes are given only for firm matches. Not every row has a clone size; where given, it reads once, few, many or a size class.

>TRBV4-3|TRBJ2-2|few|TRBD2
CASSQEWGGSHTGELFF
TGCGCCAGCAGCCAAGAATGGGGGGGGTCCCACACCGGGGAGCTGTTTTTT
>TRBV19|TRBJ2-3|few|TRBD1
CASSVFTGGFADTQYF
TGTGCCAGTAGTGTTTTTACAGGGGGCTTTGCAGATACGCAGTATTTT
>TRBV6-6|TRBJ2-3|few|-
CASRPQGSTDTQYF
TGTGCCAGCAGGCCACAGGGTAGCACAGATACGCAGTATTTT
>TRBV29-1|TRBJ1-1|-|-
CSGLGTEINTEAFF
TGCAGCGGTCTCGGGACCGAAATAAACACTGAAGCTTTCTTT
>TRBV5-1|TRBJ1-4|-|-
CASSPFSFATNEKLFF
TGCGCCAGCAGCCCCTTTAGTTTTGCAACTAATGAAAAACTGTTTTTT
>TRBV4-3|TRBJ2-6|few|TRBD1
CASSQDPGTGFGGANVLTF
TGCGCCAGCAGCCAAGATCCCGGGACAGGTTTTGGAGGGGCCAACGTCCTGACTTTC
>TRBV3-1|TRBJ2-7|-|TRBD2
CASCRGGALYEQYF
TGTGCCAGCTGTAGGGGAGGGGCACTTTACGAGCAGTACTTC
>TRBV10-3|TRBJ2-3|few|TRBD1
CAISVRGPSTDTQYF
TGTGCCATCAGTGTTAGGGGGCCTAGCACAGATACGCAGTATTTT
>TRBV10-3|TRBJ2-3|few|-
CAISLTVLFGQYF
TGTGCCATCAGCCTGACAGTCCTCTTTGGGCAGTATTTT
>TRBV7-3|TRBJ1-4|-|-
CASSRDATRGEKLFF
TGTGCCAGCAGCCGCGACGCTACCCGAGGTGAAAAACTGTTTTTT
>TRBV5-1|TRBJ2-3|many|TRBD2
CASSLVASGGSDTQYF
TGCGCCAGCAGCTTGGTGGCTAGCGGGGGGTCAGATACGCAGTATTTT
>TRBV7-2|TRBJ2-5|many|TRBD2
CASSPTSGGKTQYF
TGTGCCAGCAGCCCGACTAGCGGGGGGAAGACCCAGTACTTC
>TRBV7-8|TRBJ1-1|-|-
CASSLFTENTEAFF
TGTGCCAGCAGCTTGTTCACAGAGAACACTGAAGCTTTCTTT
>TRBV28|TRBJ2-7|few|-
CVTRGSSSYEQYF
TGTGTAACAAGGGGGTCCTCCTCCTACGAGCAGTACTTC
>TRBV7-2|TRBJ1-6|few|-
CASSADSSYNSPLHF
TGTGCCAGCAGCGCTGACAGCTCCTATAATTCACCCCTCCACTTT
>TRBV4-1|TRBJ1-2|many|TRBD1
CASSPQGGYGYTF
TGCGCCAGCAGCCCCCAGGGGGGCTATGGCTACACCTTC
>TRBV11-2|TRBJ2-7|-|-
CASSLGTWGAYEQYF
TGTGCCAGCAGCTTAGGAACGTGGGGGGCCTACGAGCAGTACTTC
>TRBV5-1|TRBJ2-7|few|-
CASSLENYEQYF
TGCGCCAGCAGCTTGGAGAACTACGAGCAGTACTTC
>TRBV27|TRBJ1-3|-|-
CASRHPRTDYSGNTIYF
TGTGCCAGCAGACACCCTCGGACAGACTACTCTGGAAACACCATATATTTT
>TRBV24-1|TRBJ1-1|-|-
CATTAGEDTEAFF
TGTGCCACCACCGCGGGCGAAGACACTGAAGCTTTCTTT
>TRBV28|TRBJ1-6|-|-
CASSLINRWGSPLHF
TGTGCCAGCAGTTTAATCAACAGATGGGGTTCACCCCTCCACTTT
>TRBV7-9|TRBJ2-7|few|-
CASSFLIGGEQYF
TGTGCCAGCAGCTTTTTAATAGGCGGGGAGCAGTACTTC
>TRBV6-1|TRBJ1-1|few|-
CASTKPGGFSEAFF
TGTGCCAGTACCAAGCCTGGGGGGTTTTCCGAAGCTTTCTTT
>TRBV6-5|TRBJ2-3|-|-
CASSHPTVGGTDTQYF
TGTGCCAGCAGTCATCCTACGGTGGGGGGCACAGATACGCAGTATTTT
>TRBV10-3|TRBJ1-3|many|TRBD1
CAIGAGGAGGNTIYF
TGTGCCATCGGTGCAGGGGGCGCGGGTGGAAACACCATATATTTT
>TRBV20-1|TRBJ1-5|few|-
CSASGTADQPQHF
TGCAGTGCTTCCGGGACGGCTGATCAGCCCCAGCATTTT
>TRBV4-3|TRBJ1-4|-|-
CASSQGVISEKLFF
TGCGCCAGCAGCCAAGGGGTTATCAGTGAAAAACTGTTTTTT
>TRBV10-3|TRBJ2-1|many|TRBD2
CATRKAGGFNEQFF
TGTGCCACCCGAAAAGCGGGGGGGTTTAATGAGCAGTTCTTC
>TRBV4-3|TRBJ1-1|many|TRBD1
CASSHLGQVATEAFF
TGCGCCAGCAGCCACCTCGGACAGGTGGCCACTGAAGCTTTCTTT
>TRBV7-8|TRBJ1-2|-|-
CASSLFMRDYGYTF
TGTGCCAGCAGCTTATTTATGCGGGATTATGGCTACACCTTC
>TRBV7-8|TRBJ2-1|few|-
CASSLRQSYNEQFF
TGTGCCAGCAGCTTGAGACAGAGCTACAATGAGCAGTTCTTC
>TRBV4-2|TRBJ2-6|-|TRBD2
CASSPGRGSGGTSGANVLTF
TGTGCCAGCAGCCCCGGAAGGGGGAGCGGGGGGACCTCTGGGGCCAACGTCCTGACTTTC
>TRBV6-1|TRBJ1-1|-|TRBD1
CASTIQGAPGTEAFF
TGCGCCAGCACTATTCAGGGGGCGCCTGGGACTGAAGCTTTCTTT
>TRBV12-3/TRBV12-4|TRBJ1-2|-|-
CASSLDGADIGYTF
TGTGCCAGCAGTTTAGATGGGGCGGACATCGGCTACACCTTC
>TRBV25-1|TRBJ1-2|-|-
CASTGQSPNYGYTF
TGTGCCAGCACCGGACAGTCCCCTAACTATGGCTACACCTTC
>TRBV28|TRBJ2-7|many|-
CASSVAGYLSTGEQYF
TGTGCCAGCAGTGTGGCAGGGTACCTCTCTACGGGCGAGCAGTACTTC
>TRBV6-2/TRBV6-3|TRBJ2-5|-|TRBD2
CASSRTSGQETQYF
TGTGCCAGCAGCCGGACTAGCGGGCAAGAGACCCAGTACTTC
>TRBV28|TRBJ2-1|-|TRBD2
CAIQAGGRPGEQFF
TGTGCCATTCAAGCGGGGGGGCGTCCGGGTGAGCAGTTCTTC
>TRBV5-1|TRBJ1-1|many|-
CASSLSQAWTEAFF
TGCGCCAGCAGCTTGAGCCAGGCTTGGACTGAAGCTTTCTTT
>TRBV7-2|TRBJ1-2|many|-
CASSLARPVVRGYTF
TGTGCCAGCAGCTTAGCGCGTCCCGTTGTAAGAGGCTACACCTTC
>TRBV5-6|TRBJ2-5|many|-
CASSLPMEETQYF
TGTGCCAGCAGCTTACCAATGGAAGAGACCCAGTACTTC
>TRBV6-1|TRBJ2-5|-|TRBD1
CASSDRQGLRETQYF
TGTGCCAGCAGTGACCGACAGGGCCTTCGAGAGACCCAGTACTTC
>TRBV20-1|TRBJ1-5|few|-
CSASPQAGPNQPQHF
TGCAGTGCTAGCCCTCAGGCAGGCCCCAATCAGCCCCAGCATTTT
>TRBV9|TRBJ1-1|few|TRBD1
CASSAGQGAQTEAFF
TGTGCCAGCAGCGCTGGACAGGGGGCGCAAACTGAAGCTTTCTTT
>TRBV4-3|TRBJ2-7|-|-
CASSQAHRAPSYEQYF
TGCGCCAGCAGCCAAGCTCACAGGGCGCCCTCCTACGAGCAGTACTTC
>TRBV24-1|TRBJ1-5|-|-
CATRARGNNQPQHF
TGTGCCACCCGTGCCAGGGGTAACAATCAGCCCCAGCATTTT
>TRBV11-2|TRBJ2-1|few|-
CASSSDRNEQFF
TGTGCCAGCAGCTCAGACAGGAATGAGCAGTTCTTC
>TRBV3-1|TRBJ1-6|-|-
CASSQEVSSYNSPLHF
TGTGCCAGCAGCCAAGAGGTGAGCTCCTATAATTCACCCCTCCACTTT
>TRBV10-3|TRBJ1-1|many|-
CAISGAGLNTEAFF
TGTGCCATCAGTGGCGCAGGATTGAACACTGAAGCTTTCTTT
>TRBV7-3|TRBJ2-2|-|-
CASSPNGPELFF
TGTGCCAGCAGCCCGAATGGACCGGAGCTGTTTTTT
>TRBV5-6|TRBJ1-2|-|-
CASSFEPRDYGYTF
TGTGCCAGCAGCTTCGAACCGCGCGACTATGGCTACACCTTC
>TRBV7-9|TRBJ2-2|many|TRBD1
CASSSYRGTAGELFF
TGTGCCAGCAGCTCCTACAGGGGCACGGCCGGGGAGCTGTTTTTT
>TRBV7-2|TRBJ1-4|many|TRBD1
CASSPDRGNEKLFF
TGTGCCAGCAGCCCGGACAGGGGTAATGAAAAACTGTTTTTT
>TRBV27|TRBJ1-6|few|-
CASSLMRANSPLHF
TGTGCCAGCAGTTTAATGAGGGCCAATTCACCCCTCCACTTT
>TRBV5-6|TRBJ1-6|many|TRBD1
CASSLVGTGPSPLHF
TGTGCCAGCAGCTTGGTTGGGACAGGTCCATCACCCCTCCACTTT